A single sample is the source of the 2 T cell receptor beta chains below, sequenced in a study of identical twins. TCRdb reprocessed the 5' RACE reads via MiXCR and lists one record per CDR3 protein. Here the sample spans 500,000 to 700,000 distinct CDR3 sequences, about 7.1% being singletons. These records were also assigned to another study, of yellow fever vaccine responses in identical twins.

The sequencing sample was made of PBMCs. All receptors come from a young woman in good health.

In this sample, this clonotype turned up a few times. This rearrangement joins TRBV6-1 to TRBJ2-6; tentative D call: TRBD1 (6 bases). Germline V gene data show CDR1 as MNHNS and CDR2 as SASEGT. The CDR3 is 16 residues long. V lost 7 bases and J lost 0, with 13 bases in between. The CDR3 sequence: CASKRTVYSGANVLTF. The CDR3 nucleotides are TGTGCCAGCAAACGGACAGTCTACTCTGGGGCCAACGTCCTGACTTTC.

The CDR3 DNA is TGTGCCAGCAGCGAACCAACGAGCAATGAAAAACTGTTTTTT. This gives the protein CASSEPTSNEKLFF. The chain has TRBV7-9 and TRBJ1-4; D not resolved. The CDR3 spans 14 residues. V was clipped by 5 bases and J by 5 bases, with 12 bases between them. CDR1 SEHNR and CDR2 FQNEAQ come from the germline V gene (reference sequence).